This T cell receptor (beta chain) appears in the sequencing data of a study of shared clonotypes between healthy human individuals. Study at large: Donors had three CD4 naive, three CD4 memory, two CD8 naive and one CD8 memory plate apiece. Study results and caveats: Inspection by rarefaction showed sorted-subset sequencing to be incomplete despite large depth.

The data were produced by immunoSEQ multiplex PCR, yet TCRdb's version contains in-frame clones alone and is incomplete. The sample holds about 1.1 million clones, 70% to 80% seen once. The CD4+ fraction was divided into a CD45RA+ naive subset and a CD45RA-negative memory subset. Concerning this clone itself: Its antigen is not identified.

The germline V gene encodes CDR1 SGHTS and CDR2 YDEGEE. The V and J ends lost 0 bases and 4 bases, in that order; junction bases with no gene match: 5. This CDR3 is built from 16 residues. V is TRBV5-8 and J is TRBJ1-2; 11 bases are shared with TRBD1. Sequencing input: memory CD4+ T cells from PBMCs. The sample's subset: CD45RA-negative fraction. The clonotype originates from a man between 18 and 35 years old in good health. Some clones in this sample may be carry-over from other donors' samples. CDR3 amino acids: CASSLEWTGGSYGYTF. In nucleotides, the CDR3 is TGTGCCAGCAGCTTGGAATGGACAGGGGGCAGCTATGGCTACACCTTC. The variable domain in full, completed from reference TRBV5-8 and TRBJ1-2, reads EAGVTQSPTHLIKTRGQQATLRCSPISGHTSVYWYQQALGLGLQFLLWYDEGEERNRGNFPPRFSGRQFPNYSSELNVNALELEDSALYLCASSLEWTGGSYGYTFGSGTRLTVV.